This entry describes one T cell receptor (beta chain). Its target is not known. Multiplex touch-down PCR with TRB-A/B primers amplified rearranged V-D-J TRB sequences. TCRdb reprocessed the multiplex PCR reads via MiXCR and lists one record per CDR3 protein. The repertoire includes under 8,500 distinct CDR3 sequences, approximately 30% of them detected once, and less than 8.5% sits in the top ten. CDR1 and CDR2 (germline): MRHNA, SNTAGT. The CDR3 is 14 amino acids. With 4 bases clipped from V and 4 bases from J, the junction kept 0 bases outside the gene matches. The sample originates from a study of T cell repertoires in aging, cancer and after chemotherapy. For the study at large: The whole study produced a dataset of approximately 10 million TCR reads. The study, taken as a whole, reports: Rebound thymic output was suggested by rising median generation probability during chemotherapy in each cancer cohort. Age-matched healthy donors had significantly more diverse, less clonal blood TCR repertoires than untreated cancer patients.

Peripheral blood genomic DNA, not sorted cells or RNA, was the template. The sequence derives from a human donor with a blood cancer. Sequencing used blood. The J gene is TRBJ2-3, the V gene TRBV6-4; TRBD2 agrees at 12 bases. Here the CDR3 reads CASSASGGADTQYF. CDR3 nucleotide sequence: TGTGCCAGCAGTGCTAGCGGGGGGGCAGATACGCAGTATTTT.